This T cell receptor beta chain appears in the sequencing data of a study of blood T cells in healthy people across ages. In its sample, this clonotype was seen many times. A J-beta primer mix and a sample-barcoded 5' primer were used in a second PCR of roughly 6 to 11 cycles. MiXCR was run by TCRdb on the 5' RACE reads, yielding one entry per CDR3 protein. This repertoire shows some 930,000 distinct CDR3 sequences, approximately 32% found once; its top ten account for roughly a tenth. The V gene's germline CDR1 is MNHEY and CDR2 SMNVEV (reference sequence). The V and J ends lost 6 bases and 4 bases, in that order; junction bases with no gene match: 8. The CDR3 has 15 residues. The data also belong to a second study, concerning T cells of mothers and their children. Turning to that study: The extracted RNA was employed in its entirety for cDNA synthesis, at roughly 1.5 ug per 15 ul.

This rearrangement joins TRBV27 to TRBJ2-5; TRBD2 matches 10 bases. The TCR sequence derives from a woman between 40 and 55 years old in good health. Sequencing was performed on blood. CDR3 amino acids: CASRLRTSGGETQYF. The CDR3 DNA sequence: TGTGCCAGCAGACTAAGGACTAGCGGCGGAGAGACCCAGTACTTC.